The clone carrying this T cell receptor (beta chain) appeared a single time. What it binds is unknown. V gave up 3 bases and J gave up 2 bases, with 13 bases separating them. Germline V gene lookup returns CDR1 GTSNPN and CDR2 SVGIG (reference sequence). The CDR3 totals 14 residues. This sample stems from a study of CD8+ T cells in alopecia areata. Study as a whole: It was oral tofacitinib, at 5 to 10 mg twice daily, that treated patients received. A 6-month period off drug followed tofacitinib, which lasted 6 to 18 months.

RNA, once extracted, was reverse transcribed into cDNA for use as the sequencing template. TCRdb's copy holds only in-frame clones and misses some; the assay was immunoSEQ multiplex PCR. The table has 65,000 to 70,000 clones, approximately 58% seen once. Study conclusions and caveats: Compared with mice, patients displayed less clear TCR sharing, possibly for HLA-related reasons. Lesional scalp, notably in alopecia totalis/universalis, had clonality above that of normal scalp.

The sample in question was CD8+ T cells sorted from blood, obtained at week 0. V is TRBV30 and J is TRBJ2-5, with D hard to call. The clonotype comes from a human donor with alopecia areata. CDR3 nucleotide sequence: TGTGCCTGGAGCACTCCTGGCCTACAAGAGACCCAGTACTTC. This sequence encodes CAWSTPGLQETQYF.